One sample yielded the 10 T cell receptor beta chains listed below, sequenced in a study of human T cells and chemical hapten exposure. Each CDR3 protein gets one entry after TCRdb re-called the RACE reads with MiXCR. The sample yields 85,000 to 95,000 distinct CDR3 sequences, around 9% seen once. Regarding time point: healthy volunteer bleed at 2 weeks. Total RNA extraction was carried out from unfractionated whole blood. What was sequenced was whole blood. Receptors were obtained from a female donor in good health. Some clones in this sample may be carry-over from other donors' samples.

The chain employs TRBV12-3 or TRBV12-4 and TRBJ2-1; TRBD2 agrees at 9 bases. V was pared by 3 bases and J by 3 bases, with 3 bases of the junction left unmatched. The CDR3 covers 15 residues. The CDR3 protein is CASSFWREGYNEQFF. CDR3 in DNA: TGTGCCAGCAGTTTTTGGCGGGAGGGCTACAATGAGCAGTTCTTC.

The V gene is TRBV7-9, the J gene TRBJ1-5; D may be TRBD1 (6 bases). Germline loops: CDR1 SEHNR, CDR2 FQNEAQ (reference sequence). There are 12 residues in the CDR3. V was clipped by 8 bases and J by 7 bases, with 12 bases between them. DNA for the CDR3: TGTGCCAGCGGCCGGACAGACCAGCCCCAGCATTTT. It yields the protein CASGRTDQPQHF.

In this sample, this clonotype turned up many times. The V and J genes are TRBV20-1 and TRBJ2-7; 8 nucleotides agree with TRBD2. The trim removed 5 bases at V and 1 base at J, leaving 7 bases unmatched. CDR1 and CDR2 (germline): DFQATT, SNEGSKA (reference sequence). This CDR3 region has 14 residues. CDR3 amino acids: CSAPEREPSYEQYF. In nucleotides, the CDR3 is TGCAGTGCTCCCGAGCGGGAGCCTTCCTACGAGCAGTACTTC.

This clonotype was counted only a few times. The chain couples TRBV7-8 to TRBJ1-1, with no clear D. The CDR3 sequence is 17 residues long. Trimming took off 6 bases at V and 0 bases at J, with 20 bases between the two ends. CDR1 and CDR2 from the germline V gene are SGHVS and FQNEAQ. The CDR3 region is CASRSLGTILMNTEAFF. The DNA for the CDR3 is TGTGCCAGCAGGTCACTGGGCACCATCCTTATGAACACTGAAGCTTTCTTT.

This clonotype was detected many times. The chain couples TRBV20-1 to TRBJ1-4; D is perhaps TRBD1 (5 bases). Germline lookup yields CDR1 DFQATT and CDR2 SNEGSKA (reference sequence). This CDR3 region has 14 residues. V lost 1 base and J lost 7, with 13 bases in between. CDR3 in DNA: TGCAGTGCTAGAGTCGGGGGAAAGGCTGAAAAACTGTTTTTT. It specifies CSARVGGKAEKLFF.

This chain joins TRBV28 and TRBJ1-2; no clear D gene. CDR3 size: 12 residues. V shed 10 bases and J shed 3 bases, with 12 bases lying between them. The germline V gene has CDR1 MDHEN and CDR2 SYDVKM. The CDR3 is CAISGSHYGYTF. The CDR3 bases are TGTGCCATTTCCGGGAGCCACTATGGCTACACCTTC.

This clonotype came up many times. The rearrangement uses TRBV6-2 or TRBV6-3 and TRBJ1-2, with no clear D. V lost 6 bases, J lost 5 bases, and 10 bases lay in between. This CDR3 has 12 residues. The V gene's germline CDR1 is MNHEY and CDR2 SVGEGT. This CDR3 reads CASSENGYGYTF. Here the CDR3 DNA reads TGTGCCAGCAGCGAAAATGGATATGGCTACACCTTC.

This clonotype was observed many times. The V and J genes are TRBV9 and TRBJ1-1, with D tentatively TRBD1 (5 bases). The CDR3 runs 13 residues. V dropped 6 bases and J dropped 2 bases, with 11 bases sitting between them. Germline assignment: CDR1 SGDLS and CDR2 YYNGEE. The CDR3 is CASTGTFNTEAFF. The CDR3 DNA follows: TGTGCCAGCACCGGGACGTTTAACACTGAAGCTTTCTTT.

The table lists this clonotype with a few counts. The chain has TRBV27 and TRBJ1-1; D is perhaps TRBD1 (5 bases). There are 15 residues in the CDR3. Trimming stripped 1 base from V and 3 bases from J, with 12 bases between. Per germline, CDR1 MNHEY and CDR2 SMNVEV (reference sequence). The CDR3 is CASSLFLGLYTEAFF. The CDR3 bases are TGTGCCAGCAGTTTATTTCTGGGGCTGTACACTGAAGCTTTCTTT.

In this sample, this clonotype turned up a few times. In DNA, the CDR3 is TGTGCCAGCAGCACACCGACAGGCCCCCAAAACATTCAGTACTTC. Amino acids: CASSTPTGPQNIQYF. The rearrangement links TRBV7-9 to TRBJ2-4; D is perhaps TRBD1 (6 bases). This CDR3 spans 15 amino acids. Germline CDR1 and CDR2: SEHNR and FQNEAQ (reference sequence). V was clipped by 5 bases and J by 5 bases, with 16 bases between them.